Sequencing of this TCR beta chain was carried out in a study of blood T cell repertoires in COVID-19. In the study overall: The United States, Italy and Spain supplied acute and convalescent COVID-19 samples. In each case, the material was cDNA or gDNA derived from T cells, B-cell-depleted T cells, or PBMCs.

This CDR3 comprises 17 residues. V was cut by 0 bases and J by 0 bases, with 12 bases left in between. Germline V CDR1 and CDR2: MGHRA, YSYEKL. In the authors' workflow: How many nucleated cells were present was estimated from reference gene primer amplification. Clones were read by immunoSEQ multiplex PCR, and TCRdb kept only the in-frame ones, dropping some. V, J and clone size are those of that table, while D and trimming were read from the DNA. The table lists about 300,000 clones, about nine tenths of them singletons. Input material: peripheral blood. This TCR derives from a woman aged 25 to 39 who had recovered from COVID-19. V gene TRBV4-1 combines with J gene TRBJ2-1; a weak D match, TRBD1 (6 bases). The CDR3 DNA sequence: TGCGCCAGCAGCCAAGAATCTGGGACAAGCTCCTACAATGAGCAGTTCTTC. Encoded protein: CASSQESGTSSYNEQFF.